The 28 T cell receptor beta chains below were found in one sample sequenced in a study of T cells in Graves' hyperthyroidism and ophthalmopathy. The source material, RNA transcripts, was used to amplify TCR beta CDR3 regions. HTBI primers were used for first-round RT-PCR of the TCR CDR3. Via MiXCR, TCRdb re-called the multiplex PCR reads, giving one row per CDR3 protein. The sample includes approximately 870,000 distinct CDR3 sequences, 38% seen only once; the top ten take around 10%. The specimen was blood. The source of these receptors is a man in his late teens or twenties with Graves' hyperthyroidism.

J is TRBJ2-2 and V is TRBV5-1; D remains unclear. Trimming removed 4 bases at V and 7 bases at J, with 14 bases between. Germline V CDR1 and CDR2: SGHRS, YFSETQ. The CDR3 length is 14 residues. CDR3 loop: CASSQDLINGELFF. DNA of the CDR3: TGCGCCAGCAGCCAAGATCTCATAAACGGGGAGCTGTTTTTT.

The table lists this clonotype with many counts. This chain links TRBV10-3 with TRBJ1-4, with a weak D call TRBD1 (5 bases). The CDR3 has 14 amino acids. V lost 3 bases and J lost 7, with 12 bases in between. Germline V lookup: CDR1 ENHRY, CDR2 SYGVKD. The CDR3 coding sequence is TGTGCCATCAGTGACACCAGGGTGGGTGAAAAACTGTTTTTT. Protein: CAISDTRVGEKLFF.

The CDR3 loop reads CSAQNLDGHTEAFF. CDR3 nucleotide sequence: TGCAGTGCCCAAAACCTGGACGGCCACACTGAAGCTTTCTTT. The V gene is TRBV20-1, the J gene TRBJ1-1; D not certain. The V gene lost 6 bases and the J gene lost 3 bases, with 17 bases spanning the gap. Germline CDR1 and CDR2: DFQATT and SNEGSKA (reference sequence). The CDR3 runs to 14 residues.

This clonotype was detected ten times or more. The chain has TRBV9 and TRBJ2-5, with 8 bases fitting TRBD2. Germline trimming cut 1 base from V and 1 base from J; bases unmatched to any gene: 3. Germline V gives CDR1 SGDLS, CDR2 YYNGEE. The CDR3 consists of 15 residues. The CDR3 loop is CASSVTTSGQETQYF. CDR3 bases: TGTGCCAGCAGCGTAACCACTAGCGGCCAAGAGACCCAGTACTTC.

This clonotype was observed a few times. This chain links TRBV20-1 with TRBJ2-5, with D perhaps matching TRBD1 or TRBD2 (5 bases each). Trimming shortened V by 2 bases and J by 1 base, and 11 bases separated the two germline ends. The CDR3 loop spans 14 amino acids. The germline V gene encodes CDR1 DFQATT and CDR2 SNEGSKA (reference sequence). The DNA of the CDR3 is TGCAGTGCTAGACAACCGGGACCCCAAGAGACCCAGTACTTC. Protein: CSARQPGPQETQYF.

Note on this clonotype: This clone may be a read error of a much larger clone one base away. V usage is TRBV25-1 and J usage is TRBJ2-7; the D gene is possibly TRBD1 (6 bases). This CDR3 spans 15 amino acids. Per the germline V gene, CDR1 is MGHDK and CDR2 is SYGVNS. The CDR3 coding sequence is TGTGCCAGCAGTGAATATCGAGCAGGGGCCTACAAGCAGTACTTC. Translated: CASSEYRAGAYKQYF.

Details on this clonotype: A clone one base away is much larger, so this may be a read error. The chain employs TRBV9 and TRBJ1-4; D might be TRBD1 (6 bases). The CDR3 has 16 residues. Trimming removed 4 bases at V and 4 bases at J, with 17 bases between. Germline CDR1 and CDR2: SGDLS and YYNGEE. The CDR3 region is CASSSSGGQVNEKLFF. Here the CDR3 DNA reads TGTGCCAGCAGCAGTAGTGGGGGACAAGTTAATGAAAAACTGTTTTTT.

This clonotype has ten or more counts. V and J are TRBV2 and TRBJ1-3, with D uncertain. Germline lookup yields CDR1 SNHLY and CDR2 FYNNEI. V lost 3 bases, J lost 0 bases, and 9 bases lay in between. The CDR3 is made up of 15 amino acids. The CDR3 DNA sequence: TGTGCCAGCAGTGACGAAGGTTTCTCTGGAAACACCATATATTTT. Its translation is CASSDEGFSGNTIYF.

J is TRBJ2-2 and V is TRBV5-1, with D possibly being TRBD1 (5 bases). Germline values: CDR1 SGHRS, CDR2 YFSETQ. The CDR3 is made up of 16 amino acids. V lost 0 bases and J lost 1, with 10 bases in between. CDR3 nucleotides: TGCGCCAGCAGCTTGGCCGTGACAGTGAACACCGGGGAGCTGTTTTTT. Amino acid sequence: CASSLAVTVNTGELFF.

V usage is TRBV19 and J usage is TRBJ1-2; possibly TRBD1 for D (6 bases). CDR3 length: 14 residues. Per germline, CDR1 LNHDA and CDR2 SQIVND (reference sequence). The V end was cut by 9 bases, the J end by 1 base, with 15 bases between. In DNA form, the CDR3 reads TGTGCCAGCTCCGGGACATTGGATAACTATGGCTACACCTTC. This sequence encodes CASSGTLDNYGYTF.

The chain has TRBV20-1 and TRBJ2-5; D gene ambiguous. The CDR3 is 13 residues long. Trimming took 0 bases from V and 2 from J, leaving 7 bases between them. In germline, CDR1 is DFQATT, CDR2 SNEGSKA (reference sequence). DNA for the CDR3: TGCAGTGCTAGAGAGGGGAATCAAGAGACCCAGTACTTC. Its protein is CSAREGNQETQYF.

The CDR3: CASSPGDSMNTEAFF. The DNA of the CDR3 is TGCGCCAGCAGCCCGGGTGATAGCATGAACACTGAAGCTTTCTTT. The genes are TRBV5-1 and TRBJ1-1; the D is unclear. Germline CDR1 is SGHRS and CDR2 is YFSETQ. This CDR3 has 15 residues. V lost 4 bases to trimming and J lost 0 bases, with 13 bases between them.

Concerning this clonotype: This clone may be a read error of a much larger clone one base away. The genes are TRBV15 and TRBJ2-2; tentatively, D is TRBD1 or TRBD2 (6 bases each). Trimming took 0 bases from V and 4 from J, leaving 12 bases between them. The CDR3 totals 16 residues. The germline CDR1 and CDR2 sequences are LNHNV and YYDKDF (reference sequence). CDR3 coding DNA: TGTGCCACCAGCAGAGATATAGGGGGGACCACCGGGGAGCTGTTTTTT. Protein product: CATSRDIGGTTGELFF.

At least ten counts were recorded for this clonotype. The CDR3 sequence: CATAEGMNTEAFF. CDR3 sequence (DNA): TGTGCCACCGCCGAGGGGATGAACACTGAAGCTTTCTTT. The chain is built from TRBV24-1 and TRBJ1-1, with D possibly TRBD1 on 5 matching bases. Trimming stripped 9 bases from V and 0 bases from J, with 10 bases between. The CDR3 sequence is 13 residues long. Germline CDR1 is KGHDR and CDR2 is SFDVKD.

The chain combines TRBV6-8 with TRBJ1-1; possible D gene TRBD1, 6 bases. CDR1 is MNHGY and CDR2 is SAAAGT in the germline V gene. The CDR3 consists of 15 residues. The ends were cut back, 0 bases at V and 11 bases at J, with 19 bases in the middle. The CDR3 spells CASSYSPGTFFGAFF. The CDR3 coding sequence is TGTGCCAGCAGTTACTCCCCCGGGACATTCTTTGGTGCTTTCTTT.

V and J are TRBV7-2 and TRBJ2-7, with 8 bases aligning to TRBD1. Unmatched junction bases numbered 8, after V lost 10 bases and J lost 0 bases. This CDR3 has 14 amino acids. CDR1 and CDR2 from the germline V gene are SGHTA and FQGNSA. This chain's CDR3 is CATSDRGLSYEQYF. As DNA, the CDR3 is TGTGCCACCTCAGACAGGGGACTCTCCTACGAGCAGTACTTC.

This clonotype was recorded many times. The chain uses TRBV7-2 and TRBJ2-7, with D possibly being TRBD1 (5 bases). CDR3 length: 14 amino acids. V was trimmed by 3 bases and J by 0 bases, leaving 9 bases between them. CDR1 is SGHTA, CDR2 FQGNSA, per germline. CDR3 protein: CASSFPGHSYEQYF. The CDR3 DNA reads TGTGCCAGCAGCTTCCCAGGACACTCCTACGAGCAGTACTTC.

The rearrangement uses TRBV2 and TRBJ2-7; 13 nucleotides agree with TRBD2. This CDR3 spans 15 amino acids. Trimming at V came to 7 bases and at J to 2 bases, leaving 5 bases not matched to a gene. CDR1 is SNHLY, CDR2 FYNNEI, per germline. Here the CDR3 DNA reads TGTGCCAGCATGTCTACTAGCGGGGGGGCCTACGAGCAGTACTTC. This gives the protein CASMSTSGGAYEQYF. The full variable domain, completed using reference TRBV2 and TRBJ2-7, is EPEVTQTPSHQVTQMGQEVILRCVPISNHLYFYWYRQILGQKVEFLVSFYNNEISEKSEIFDDQFSVERPDGSNFTLKIRSTKLEDSAMYFCASMSTSGGAYEQYFGPGTRLTVT.

This clonotype was found a few times. J is TRBJ2-7 and V is TRBV29-1; D uncertain. This CDR3 has 12 amino acids. V was trimmed by 3 bases and J by 5 bases, leaving 11 bases between them. Germline V lookup: CDR1 SQVTM, CDR2 ANQGSEA. CDR3 DNA: TGCAGCGTTGAGACACCCCGGGACGAGCAGTACTTC. This gives the protein CSVETPRDEQYF.

This clonotype was recorded many times. J is TRBJ1-2 and V is TRBV7-9; 9 bases match TRBD1. Germline V gene lookup returns CDR1 SEHNR and CDR2 FQNEAQ (reference sequence). The CDR3 runs to 15 residues. The J segment lost 6 bases and the V segment lost 4 bases, leaving 9 bases of the junction unmatched. CDR3 sequence (DNA): TGTGCCAGCAGCTCCCGTGGCGGGACAGGGAATGGCTACACCTTC. It translates to CASSSRGGTGNGYTF. The entire variable domain, with the rest obtained from reference TRBV7-9 and TRBJ1-2, is as follows: DTGVSQNPRHKITKRGQNVTFRCDPISEHNRLYWYRQTLGQGPEFLTYFQNEAQLEKSRLLSDRFSAERPKGSFSTLEIQRTEQGDSAMYLCASSSRGGTGNGYTFGSGTRLTVV.

This clonotype appeared many times. V is TRBV2 and J is TRBJ1-2; 8 nucleotides line up with TRBD1. The trim removed 3 bases at V and 7 bases at J, leaving 10 bases unmatched. Germline V CDR1 and CDR2: SNHLY, FYNNEI. The CDR3 has 15 amino acids. CDR3 nucleotides: TGTGCCAGCAGTGACGACAGGGGCCGGGGAGGTGGCTACACCTTC. Translation: CASSDDRGRGGGYTF.

The V call is TRBV7-9, the J call TRBJ2-7; D may be TRBD2 (5 bases). Germline loops: CDR1 SEHNR, CDR2 FQNEAQ (reference sequence). Trimming stripped 0 bases from V and 9 bases from J, with 12 bases between. The length of the CDR3 is 13 residues. DNA of the CDR3: TGTGCCAGCAGCTTAGCTCGGGAAGCGGTGCAGTACTTC. The encoded protein is CASSLAREAVQYF.

This chain joins TRBV7-2 and TRBJ1-6; D is ambiguous. The V gene's germline CDR1 is SGHTA and CDR2 FQGNSA. Trimming cost V 5 bases and J 7 bases, with 6 bases left between them. The CDR3 loop spans 12 amino acids. The CDR3 protein is CASSHPNSPLHF. The CDR3 DNA sequence: TGTGCCAGCAGCCACCCCAATTCACCCCTCCACTTT.

This clonotype was recorded at least ten times. The rearrangement joins TRBV14 to TRBJ1-6, with D possibly being TRBD1 (5 bases). The germline V and J ends were trimmed by 0 bases and 10 bases, with 13 bases remaining between them. Germline CDR1 SGHDN, CDR2 FVKESK. The CDR3 spans 15 residues. CDR3 in amino acids: CASSQEGRVRSPLHF. DNA of the CDR3: TGTGCCAGCAGCCAAGAGGGCAGGGTGCGCTCACCCCTCCACTTT.

The chain links TRBV12-3 or TRBV12-4 to TRBJ2-2; D is uncertain. CDR3 length: 13 amino acids. The ends were cut back, 3 bases at V and 2 bases at J, with 4 bases in the middle. The CDR3 DNA follows: TGTGCCAGCAGTTTCAGAAACACCGGGGAGCTGTTTTTT. Translating gives CASSFRNTGELFF.

Only one count was recorded for this clonotype. The final CDR3 position lacks the conserved phenylalanine or tryptophan, pointing to a likely read error. It is unclear where the CDR3 begins or ends on the DNA, so no DNA is shown, and the CDR3 is as TCRdb lists it. The J gene is TRBJ1-3, the V gene TRBV7-3; the D segment call TRBD1 is taken from the table without a DNA check. Germline V gives CDR1 SGHTA, CDR2 FQGTGA. Inclusive of both ends, the CDR3 amounts to 9 amino acids. CDR3 sequence: CASSLGTGD.

There are many counts of this clonotype. The chain has TRBV14 and TRBJ1-4, with D unresolved. Germline V gene data show CDR1 as SGHDN and CDR2 as FVKESK. The CDR3 loop spans 13 amino acids. The V gene lost 0 bases and the J gene lost 10 bases, with 9 bases spanning the gap. CDR3 DNA sequence: TGTGCCAGCAGCCAAGATCGAGGCGGAAAACTGTTTTTT. As protein: CASSQDRGGKLFF.

The chain employs TRBV29-1 and TRBJ1-1; the match to TRBD1 covers 9 bases. The trim removed 6 bases at V and 5 bases at J, leaving 13 bases unmatched. CDR1 and CDR2 from the germline V gene are SQVTM and ANQGSEA. The length of the CDR3 is 15 residues. In DNA form, the CDR3 reads TGCAGCGTCCTACAGGGGGCAGTATGGACAACTGAAGCTTTCTTT. Translated: CSVLQGAVWTTEAFF.